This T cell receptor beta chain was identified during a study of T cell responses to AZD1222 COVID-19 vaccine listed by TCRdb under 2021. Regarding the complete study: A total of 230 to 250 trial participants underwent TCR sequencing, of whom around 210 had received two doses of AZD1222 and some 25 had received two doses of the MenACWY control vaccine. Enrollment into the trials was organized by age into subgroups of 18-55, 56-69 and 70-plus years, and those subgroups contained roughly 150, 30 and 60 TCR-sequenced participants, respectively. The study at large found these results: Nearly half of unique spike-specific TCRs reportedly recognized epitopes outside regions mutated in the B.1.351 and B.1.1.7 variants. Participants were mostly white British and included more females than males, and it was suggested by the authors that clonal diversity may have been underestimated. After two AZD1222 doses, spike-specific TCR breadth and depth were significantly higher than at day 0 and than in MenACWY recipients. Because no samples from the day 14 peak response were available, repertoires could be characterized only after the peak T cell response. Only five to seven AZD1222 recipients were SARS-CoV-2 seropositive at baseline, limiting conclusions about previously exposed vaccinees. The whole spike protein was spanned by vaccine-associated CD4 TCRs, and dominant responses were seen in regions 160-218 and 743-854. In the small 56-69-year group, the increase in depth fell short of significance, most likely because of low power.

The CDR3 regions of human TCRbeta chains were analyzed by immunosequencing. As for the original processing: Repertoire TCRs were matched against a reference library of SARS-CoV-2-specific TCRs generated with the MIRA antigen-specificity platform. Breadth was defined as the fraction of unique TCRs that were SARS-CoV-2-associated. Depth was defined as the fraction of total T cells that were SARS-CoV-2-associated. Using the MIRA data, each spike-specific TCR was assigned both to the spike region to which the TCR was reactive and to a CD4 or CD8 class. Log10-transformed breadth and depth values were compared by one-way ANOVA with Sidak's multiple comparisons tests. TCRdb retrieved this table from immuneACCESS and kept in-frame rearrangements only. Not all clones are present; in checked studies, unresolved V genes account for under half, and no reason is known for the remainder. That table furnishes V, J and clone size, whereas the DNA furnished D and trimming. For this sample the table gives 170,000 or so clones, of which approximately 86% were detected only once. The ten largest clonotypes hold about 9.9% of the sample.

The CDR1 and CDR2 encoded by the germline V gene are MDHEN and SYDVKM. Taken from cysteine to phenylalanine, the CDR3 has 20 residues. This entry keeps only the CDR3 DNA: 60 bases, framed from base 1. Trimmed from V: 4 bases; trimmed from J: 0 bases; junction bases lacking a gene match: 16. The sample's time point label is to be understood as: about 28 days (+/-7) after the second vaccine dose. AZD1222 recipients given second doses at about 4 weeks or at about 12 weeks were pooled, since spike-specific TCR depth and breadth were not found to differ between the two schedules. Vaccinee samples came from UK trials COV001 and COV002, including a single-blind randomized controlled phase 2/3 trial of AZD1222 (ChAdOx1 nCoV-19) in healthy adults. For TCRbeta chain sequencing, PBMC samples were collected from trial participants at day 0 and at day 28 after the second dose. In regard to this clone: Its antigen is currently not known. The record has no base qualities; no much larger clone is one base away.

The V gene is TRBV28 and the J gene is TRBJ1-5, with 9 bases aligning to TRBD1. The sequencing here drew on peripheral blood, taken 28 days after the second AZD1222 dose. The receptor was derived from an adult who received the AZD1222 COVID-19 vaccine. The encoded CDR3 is CASSSGQGVVGTNSNQPQHF. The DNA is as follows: TGTGCCAGCAGTTCGGGACAGGGCGTAGTGGGGACTAATAGCAATCAGCCCCAGCATTTT. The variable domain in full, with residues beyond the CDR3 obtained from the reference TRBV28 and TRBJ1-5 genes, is DVKVTQSSRYLVKRTGEKVFLECVQDMDHENMFWYRQDPGLGLRLIYFSYDVKMKEKGDIPEGYSVSREKKERFSLILESASTNQTSMYLCASSSGQGVVGTNSNQPQHFGDGTRLSIL.